This T cell receptor (beta chain) is drawn from a study of T cells after posttransplantation cyclophosphamide. Study results and caveats: Skin or GI-infiltrating T cells shared few TRB sequences with blood. Later post-transplant blood repertoires were often dominated by donor CD8+ memory clones. Recipient CMV seropositivity and CMV reactivation strongly tracked TRB clonality.

This related bone marrow graft donor gave peripheral blood on the day of marrow donation. A remark on this clone: Antigen unknown.

Trimming removed 9 bases from V and 1 base from J, with 11 bases in between. Germline lookup yields CDR1 SGHNT and CDR2 YYREEE (reference sequence). The CDR3 is made up of 12 amino acids. Assay used: immunoSEQ multiplex PCR; TCRdb lists only in-frame clones, some missing. The sample yields about 52,000 clones, around 94% seen once. Sequenced material: PBMCs. The source is a woman aged 30 to 39 in good health and a related stem cell transplant donor. The rearrangement uses TRBV5-4 and TRBJ2-7; TRBD2 might be the D (6 bases). The CDR3, as DNA: TGTGCCATCGGGGACTTTTCCTACGAGCAGTACTTC. It translates to CAIGDFSYEQYF.